These T cell receptor beta chains were read from a single sample in a study of shared clonotypes between healthy human individuals. The table came from immunoSEQ multiplex PCR; TCRdb's copy has only in-frame clones and leaves some out. The sample records 600,000 or so clones, around 96% being singletons. Sequencing was done on a sample of naive CD8+ T cells sorted from blood. The receptor source for this set is a young woman in good health. CDR3s leave out the opening cysteine and the closing phenylalanine or tryptophan.

CDR3 protein,J gene,V gene
ASSYASGTSETQY,TRBJ2-5,TRBV7-8
ASSTTSGTYNEQF,TRBJ2-1,TRBV2
AWTPLGNTIY,TRBJ1-3,TRBV30
ASSSPGASDGYT,TRBJ1-2,TRBV5-1
ASSEALTGWQPQH,TRBJ1-5,TRBV2
ASSLGSMNTEAF,TRBJ1-1,TRBV5-1
ASSWGTGGYEQY,TRBJ2-7,TRBV5-1
ASSLELAGGLGELF,TRBJ2-2,TRBV7-6
ASSLGLGNTDTQY,TRBJ2-3,TRBV7-8
ASSGTDSSYEQY,TRBJ2-7,TRBV9
ASSPGTSGSSYEQY,TRBJ2-7,TRBV5-1
ASSFTGFSYEQY,TRBJ2-7,TRBV5-1
ASSLVREDRGYNEQF,TRBJ2-1,TRBV11-1
ASSLRTDGQGMDYGYT,TRBJ1-2,TRBV7-2
ASSRPLGGNTEAF,TRBJ1-1,TRBV4-1
ASSLGGVTGELF,TRBJ2-2,TRBV27
ASSEWQHEQY,TRBJ2-7,TRBV19
ASRTGTSSHNEQF,TRBJ2-1,TRBV6-1
ASSSGTGSSYNEQF,TRBJ2-1,TRBV5-6
ASRRGRNEQY,TRBJ2-7,TRBV6-6
ASSPGQGVGYGYT,TRBJ1-2,TRBV6-6
ASSRGDEQF,TRBJ2-1,TRBV10-2
ASSIGIGGSRAEAF,TRBJ1-1,TRBV19
ASSMGVGGQALPGTPQH,TRBJ1-5,TRBV19
ASSPRDSLYNSPLH,TRBJ1-6,TRBV4-1
ASSQERAGPLGYT,TRBJ1-2,TRBV4-1
ATSREGEQY,TRBJ2-7,TRBV15
ASSPVRGQGITYEQY,-,TRBV4-1
ASSLGRTGTGWETQY,TRBJ2-5,TRBV11-2
ASSELWTGSTGELF,TRBJ2-2,TRBV10-1
ASSSGTAPSYEQY,TRBJ2-7,TRBV6-5
ATKTSGANVLT,TRBJ2-6,TRBV5-4
ASSVADAYEQY,TRBJ2-7,TRBV9
ASSYSSGRSYNEQF,TRBJ2-1,TRBV6-6
ASSVATGEQF,TRBJ2-1,TRBV9
ASADRSTDTQY,TRBJ2-3,TRBV2
SAILAGIYEQY,TRBJ2-7,TRBV29-1
ASSDSNPPTRDGYT,TRBJ1-2,TRBV2
ASSGTDPEAF,TRBJ1-1,TRBV2
ARARVTGELF,TRBJ2-2,TRBV2
ASRPGQRRPQH,TRBJ1-5,TRBV6-1
ASSLEGAGLAFEQF,TRBJ2-1,TRBV11-1
AWSVAGARTGELF,TRBJ2-2,TRBV30
ASSHRPGQGIHEQY,-,TRBV11-2
ASSYTMNTEAF,TRBJ1-1,TRBV6-5
SVEGDVLTETQY,TRBJ2-5,TRBV29-1
ASSLYPVENTEAF,TRBJ1-1,TRBV11-2
AWVGTGHGYT,TRBJ1-2,TRBV30
ASSPLAGGPHNEQF,TRBJ2-1,TRBV27
AWSGVTGSQQHEGNEQF,TRBJ2-1,TRBV30
ASSAGRLARETQY,TRBJ2-5,TRBV7-3